These 2 T cell receptor beta chains were sequenced from one sample in a study of radiation and T cells in renal cell carcinoma. Profiled with immunoSEQ multiplex PCR; TCRdb holds only in-frame clones, not every one. The sample consists of around 180,000 clones, 88% of them appearing once. Stated time point: blood 4 weeks post-SBRT, at nephrectomy. Regarding treatment: 15 Gy SBRT to primary tumor, nephrectomy 4 weeks later. Sequenced material: blood, taken from a patient whose treatment included radiotherapy and nephrectomy. The source of these receptors is a woman in her 50s with renal cell carcinoma.

This clone was observed a single time. This sequence joins TRBV19 and TRBJ1-1, with unresolved D. The V end lost 5 bases, the J end lost 3 bases, and 16 bases lay between the germline ends. CDR3 length: 15 residues. Germline values: CDR1 LNHDA, CDR2 SQIVND (reference sequence). CDR3 sequence (DNA): TGTGCCAGTAGTTGGAAGGGCCCGGATTACACTGAAGCTTTCTTT. Amino acids: CASSWKGPDYTEAFF.

The J gene is TRBJ2-2, the V gene TRBV2; no firm D call. The CDR3 contains 16 residues. CDR1 and CDR2 from the germline V gene are SNHLY and FYNNEI. Trimming stripped 9 bases from V and 2 bases from J, with 19 bases between. For the CDR3, the DNA is TGTGCCAGTCCCCCAGGACCACCAGCTAACACCGGGGAGCTGTTTTTT. Its translation: CASPPGPPANTGELFF.